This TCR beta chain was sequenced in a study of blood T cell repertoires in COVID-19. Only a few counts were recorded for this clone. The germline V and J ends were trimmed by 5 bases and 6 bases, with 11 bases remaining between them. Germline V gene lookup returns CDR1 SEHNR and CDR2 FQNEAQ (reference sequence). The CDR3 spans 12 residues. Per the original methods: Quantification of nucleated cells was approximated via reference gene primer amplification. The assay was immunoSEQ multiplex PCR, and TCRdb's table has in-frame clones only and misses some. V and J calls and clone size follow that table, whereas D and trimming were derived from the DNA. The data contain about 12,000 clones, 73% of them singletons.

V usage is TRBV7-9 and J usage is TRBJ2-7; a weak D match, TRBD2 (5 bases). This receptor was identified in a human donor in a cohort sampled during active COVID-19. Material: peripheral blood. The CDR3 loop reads CASSTDWREQYF. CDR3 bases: TGTGCCAGCAGCACGGACTGGCGCGAGCAGTACTTC.